This TCR beta chain was documented in a study of somatic mutations in cytotoxic T cells in rheumatoid arthritis (dated by TCRdb to the late 2010s). General notes on the study: Peripheral blood (roughly 33 ml EDTA) was collected from patients immediately after diagnosis and before any treatment began. Some T-cell populations stained with V beta antibodies were sorted by flow on a FACSAria II or Sony SH800 to nearly 100% purity, with sorted V beta1+ cells additionally subjected to TCRB sequencing. The study asked whether expanded CD8+ T-cell clones in newly diagnosed, untreated rheumatoid arthritis carry somatic mutations, and used TCRB deep sequencing to characterize clonality. TCRB deep sequencing was performed for 65 rheumatoid arthritis patients and 20 healthy controls. Median age was essentially the same in the patient group and the control group. Points the paper makes about the study in general: The antigen targets of the expanded CD8+ clones were unknown, and absence from virus-specific databases did not rule out viral specificity. The slight underrepresentation of TRBV07 in patients was not corrected for multiple comparisons. Rheumatoid arthritis patients and age-matched healthy controls did not significantly differ in CD8+ T-cell clonality. In about an eighth of the roughly 60 patients, more than 20% of CD8+ cells belonged to the largest CD8+ clone, while several identical CD8+ TCRB sequences were shared between blood and synovial fluid. An increase of CD8+ clonality with age was seen in patients (Spearman r of about 0.49) but not in healthy controls.

On an AutoMACS, CD4+ and CD8+ cells were isolated via positive magnetic bead selection, and their purity was verified by flow cytometry. Clonal expansions were first screened by flow cytometry with a TCR V beta antibody panel, then characterized by TCRB deep sequencing of sorted CD8+ fractions. Peripheral blood mononuclear cells were obtained using density gradient separation with Ficoll-Paque PLUS. Nucleospin Tissue or Tissue XS kits were used to extract DNA from CD4-enriched, CD8-enriched or PBMC samples, and a Qubit 2.0 fluorometer was used for quantification. A word on this clone: No antigen is known for it. Nothing much larger sits one base from this clone, and base qualities are not available.

The immunoSEQ assay was applied to genomic DNA for TCRB CDR3 sequencing. From the authors' description of their analysis: Only a few patient CD8+ clones larger than 1% matched published virus-specific TCRB sequences when compared against them. Analyses were restricted to productive TCRB rearrangements. A clone was defined by a unique TCRB CDR3 sequence, and clonality was computed as a productive clonality index based on Shannon entropy. Repertoire overlap for a pair of samples was computed from each clone's template counts relative to total templates per sample. Flow cytometry-measured V-gene usage correlated with V-gene usage from TCRB sequencing, with a Spearman r of approximately 0.66. TCRdb took over this immuneACCESS table, retaining in-frame rearrangements with V and J assigned. Such tables are incomplete; in checked studies, under half of the missing clones stem from an unresolved V gene, and the remainder is unexplained. V and J calls and clone size are those listed in that table; D and trimming were worked out from the DNA. The sample records approximately 30,000 clones, more than 75% of which are singletons. The top ten clonotypes cover around 8.2% of the sample.

The CDR3 spans 16 residues, from the cysteine through the phenylalanine. Only the CDR3 region is kept as DNA, spanning 48 bases read in frame from base 1. V loses 1 base, J loses 4 bases, and the germline ends lie 16 bases apart. The germline V gene (reference sequence) provides CDR1 SEHNR and CDR2 FQNEAQ. Sequencing was performed on CD8+ T cells sorted from blood. The chain employs TRBV7-9 and TRBJ1-1; the D region possibly corresponds to TRBD1 (6 bases align). The receptor was derived from an adult with rheumatoid arthritis. In nucleotide form, the sequence is TGTGCCAGCAGCTTAGGGGGGGCAGGGGCAACCACTGAAGCTTTCTTT. The translation is CASSLGGAGATTEAFF.